The text below deals with one T cell receptor (beta chain). The antigen is not known. Amplification used 60 Vbeta primers and 13 Jbeta primers. Repertoires were generated with immunoSEQ multiplex PCR, while TCRdb's copy carries only in-frame clones and drops some. The sample includes about 180,000 clones, less than 80% of them seen just once. This entry belongs to a study of cytomegalovirus exposure and HLA in healthy donors. Study-wide points: In a later analysis, most CMV-associated TCR beta chains appeared HLA-restricted. Roughly uniform sequencing depth across donors was assumed, possibly incorrectly. The study recorded more than 150 TCR beta chains that were cytomegalovirus-associated.

J was trimmed by 0 bases and V by 3 bases; bases with no gene match: 3. Germline values: CDR1 LNHDA, CDR2 SQIVND (reference sequence). The CDR3 contains 16 residues. V is TRBV19 and J is TRBJ2-2; TRBD2 matches at 8 bases. The origin of this receptor is a woman aged 40 to 55 in good health and CMV-seronegative. Specimen: PBMCs. As DNA, the CDR3 is TGTGCCAGTAGTATCCTTAGCGGGGCGAACACCGGGGAGCTGTTTTTT. It codes for CASSILSGANTGELFF. Supplemented by reference TRBV19 and TRBJ2-2, the full variable domain reads DGGITQSPKYLFRKEGQNVTLSCEQNLNHDAMYWYRQDPGQGLRLIYYSQIVNDFQKGDIAEGYSVSREKKESFPLTVTSAQKNPTAFYLCASSILSGANTGELFFGEGSRLTVL.